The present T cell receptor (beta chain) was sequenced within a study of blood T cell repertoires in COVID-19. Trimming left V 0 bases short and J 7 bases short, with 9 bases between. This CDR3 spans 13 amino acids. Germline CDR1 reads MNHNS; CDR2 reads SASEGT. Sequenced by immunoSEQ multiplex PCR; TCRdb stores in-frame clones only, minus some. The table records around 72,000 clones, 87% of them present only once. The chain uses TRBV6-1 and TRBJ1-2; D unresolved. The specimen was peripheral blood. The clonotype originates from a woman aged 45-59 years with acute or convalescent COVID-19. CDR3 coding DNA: TGTGCCAGCAGTGAAGCGTGGGAGCCTGGCTACACCTTC. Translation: CASSEAWEPGYTF.